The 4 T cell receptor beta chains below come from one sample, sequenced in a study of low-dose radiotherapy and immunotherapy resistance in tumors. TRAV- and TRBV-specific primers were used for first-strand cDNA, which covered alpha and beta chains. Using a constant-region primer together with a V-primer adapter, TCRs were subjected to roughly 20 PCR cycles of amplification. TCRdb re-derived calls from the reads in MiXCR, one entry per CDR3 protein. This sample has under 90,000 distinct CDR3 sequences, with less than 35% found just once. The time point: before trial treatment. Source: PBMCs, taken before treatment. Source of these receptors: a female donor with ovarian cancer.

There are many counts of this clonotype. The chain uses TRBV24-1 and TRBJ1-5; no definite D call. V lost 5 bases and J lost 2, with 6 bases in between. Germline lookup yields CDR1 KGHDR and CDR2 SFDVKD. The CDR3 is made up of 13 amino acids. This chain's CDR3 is CATSVTGNQPQHF. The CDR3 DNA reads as TGTGCCACCAGTGTAACAGGCAATCAGCCCCAGCATTTT.

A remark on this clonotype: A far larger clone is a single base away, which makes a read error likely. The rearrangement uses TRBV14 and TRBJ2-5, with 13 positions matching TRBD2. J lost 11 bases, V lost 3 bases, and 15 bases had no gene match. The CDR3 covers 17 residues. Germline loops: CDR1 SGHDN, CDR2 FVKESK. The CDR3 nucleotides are TGTGCCAGCAGCCACAGGACTAGCGGGAGCTCCTACAATGAGCAGTACTTC. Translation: CASSHRTSGSSYNEQYF.

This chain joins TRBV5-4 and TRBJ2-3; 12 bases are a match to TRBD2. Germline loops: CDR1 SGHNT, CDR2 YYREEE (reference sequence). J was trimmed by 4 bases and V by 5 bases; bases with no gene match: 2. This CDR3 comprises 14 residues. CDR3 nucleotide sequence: TGTGCCAGCAGTTCTAGCGGGGGGGCAGATACGCAGTATTTT. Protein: CASSSSGGADTQYF.

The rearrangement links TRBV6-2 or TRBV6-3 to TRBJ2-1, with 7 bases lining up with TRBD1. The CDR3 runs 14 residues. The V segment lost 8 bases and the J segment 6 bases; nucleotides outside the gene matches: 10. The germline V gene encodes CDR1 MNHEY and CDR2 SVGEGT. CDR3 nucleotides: TGTGCCAGCCTAAGGGCAGGGGGTAGCAATGAGCAGTTCTTC. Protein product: CASLRAGGSNEQFF.